Presented here are 8 T cell receptor beta chains from one specimen sequenced in a study of cytomegalovirus exposure and HLA in healthy donors. Primers for the PCR totalled 60 Vbeta and 13 Jbeta. Clones were read by immunoSEQ multiplex PCR, and TCRdb kept only the in-frame ones, dropping some. The sample consists of 150,000 to 200,000 clones, more than 80% of them appearing once. Sample: PBMCs. Source of these receptors: a woman younger than 30 in good health and CMV-seronegative.

The rearrangement joins TRBV28 to TRBJ2-7, with 10 positions matching TRBD2. Germline CDR1 MDHEN, CDR2 SYDVKM. This CDR3 spans 12 amino acids. The junction had 9 bases not matched to a gene; V was cut back by 7 bases and J by 12 bases. CDR3 sequence reads: CASTSSGSVWYF. CDR3 DNA: TGTGCCAGCACATCTAGCGGGAGTGTCTGGTACTTC.

The chain employs TRBV28 and TRBJ2-1; TRBD2 matches 8 bases. Germline V CDR1 and CDR2: MDHEN, SYDVKM. J gave up 5 bases and V 8 bases, and 8 bases lay outside the gene matches. The CDR3 runs 14 residues. CDR3 DNA: TGTGCCAGCTACATTAGCGGGGCTAACAATGAGCAGTTCTTC. This translates into CASYISGANNEQFF.

The chain employs TRBV27 and TRBJ1-6, with D perhaps TRBD1 (6 bases). The germline gives CDR1 MNHEY, CDR2 SMNVEV (reference sequence). The CDR3 extends over 16 amino acids. Trimming removed 6 bases at V and 7 bases at J, with 19 bases between. The chain's CDR3 is CASRDPLRTGNSPLHF. The CDR3, as DNA: TGTGCCAGCAGGGACCCCTTGCGAACAGGGAATTCACCCCTCCACTTT.

This chain uses TRBV6-5 with TRBJ1-1; possible D gene TRBD1, 6 bases. Germline V CDR1 and CDR2: MNHEY, SVGAGI. V was clipped by 4 bases and J by 4 bases, with 13 bases between them. This CDR3 is built from 14 residues. This CDR3 reads CASSLRTVATEAFF. In DNA form, the CDR3 reads TGTGCCAGCAGTTTAAGGACAGTTGCCACTGAAGCTTTCTTT.

V and J are TRBV6-1 and TRBJ2-7; D is unresolved. Trimming shortened V by 5 bases and J by 1 base, and 6 bases separated the two germline ends. CDR1 and CDR2 (germline): MNHNS, SASEGT. CDR3 length: 12 amino acids. As DNA, the CDR3 is TGTGCCAGCAGTACCAGGTCCTACGAGCAGTACTTC. It encodes CASSTRSYEQYF.

V and J are TRBV2 and TRBJ2-5, with TRBD2 identical over 9 bases. Trimming took 3 bases from V and 3 from J; bases not matched to a gene: 8. CDR3 size: 16 residues. Germline values: CDR1 SNHLY, CDR2 FYNNEI. In DNA, the CDR3 is TGTGCCAGCAGTGATCTCCAGTCTAGCGGGAAAGAGACCCAGTACTTC. The encoded protein is CASSDLQSSGKETQYF.

The rearrangement links TRBV7-3 to TRBJ2-2; D unresolved. Germline V gene sequence: CDR1 SGHTA, CDR2 FQGTGA. The CDR3 runs 15 residues. Trimming took 2 bases from V and 2 from J, leaving 9 bases between them. The CDR3 DNA reads as TGTGCCAGCAGCTTATCTAGGTTCAACACCGGGGAGCTGTTTTTT. This translates into CASSLSRFNTGELFF.

The chain uses TRBV2 and TRBJ1-6; D is ambiguous. Germline-derived CDR1 and CDR2 are SNHLY and FYNNEI. The CDR3 covers 11 residues. The germline V and J ends were trimmed by 5 bases and 7 bases, with 3 bases remaining between them. CDR3: CASSPNSPLHF. The CDR3 DNA follows: TGTGCCAGCAGTCCAAATTCACCCCTCCACTTT. Full variable domain (rest looked up from reference TRBV2 and TRBJ1-6): EPEVTQTPSHQVTQMGQEVILRCVPISNHLYFYWYRQILGQKVEFLVSFYNNEISEKSEIFDDQFSVERPDGSNFTLKIRSTKLEDSAMYFCASSPNSPLHFGNGTRLTVT.